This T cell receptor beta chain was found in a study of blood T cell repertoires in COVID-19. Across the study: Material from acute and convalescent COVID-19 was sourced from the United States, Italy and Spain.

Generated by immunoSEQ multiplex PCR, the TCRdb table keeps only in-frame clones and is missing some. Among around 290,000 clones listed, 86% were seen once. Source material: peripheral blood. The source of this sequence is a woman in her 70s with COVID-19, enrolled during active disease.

The CDR3 region is CASSEVPPSNTEAFF. In DNA form, the CDR3 reads TGTGCCAGCAGTGAAGTCCCCCCCTCGAACACTGAAGCTTTCTTT. This chain links TRBV6-1 with TRBJ1-1; D remains ambiguous. The CDR3 has 15 amino acids. Germline-derived CDR1 and CDR2 are MNHNS and SASEGT. V was pared by 1 base and J by 1 base, with 10 bases between.